The 14 T cell receptor beta chains given below trace back to one sample, sequenced in a study of cytomegalovirus exposure and HLA in healthy donors. In the PCR, 60 Vbeta and 13 Jbeta primers were used. Data came from immunoSEQ multiplex PCR; TCRdb stores just in-frame clones and leaves some out. The sample carries roughly 150,000 clones, less than 85% recorded once. Sequencing was performed on PBMCs. These receptors all come from a woman in her fifties or sixties in good health and CMV-seropositive.

The V call is TRBV7-2, the J call TRBJ2-7; 7 bases match TRBD2. Germline-derived CDR1 and CDR2 are SGHTA and FQGNSA. The CDR3 consists of 14 residues. J was trimmed by 3 bases and V by 5 bases; bases with no gene match: 7. CDR3 nucleotides: TGTGCCAGCAGCCGCCGCAGCGGGGTCTACGAGCAGTACTTC. Translation gives CASSRRSGVYEQYF.

This clone occurred a few times. J is TRBJ1-1 and V is TRBV7-3, with D possibly being TRBD1 (5 bases). This CDR3 contains 13 residues. Deletions cut 5 bases from V and 6 bases from J, with 13 bases between. Germline V lookup: CDR1 SGHTA, CDR2 FQGTGA. The CDR3 region is CASSQGGGSEAFF. CDR3 bases: TGTGCCAGCAGCCAGGGAGGAGGGTCTGAAGCTTTCTTT.

The chain uses TRBV19 and TRBJ2-1; 9 bases fit TRBD2. The V segment lost 7 bases and the J segment 9 bases; nucleotides outside the gene matches: 7. Per germline, CDR1 LNHDA and CDR2 SQIVND (reference sequence). This CDR3 region has 13 residues. CDR3 amino acids: CASTGLASREQFF. The CDR3 DNA is TGTGCCAGTACGGGACTAGCCTCCCGTGAGCAGTTCTTC.

The chain combines TRBV4-1 with TRBJ2-7, with 9 bases identical to TRBD2. Trimming removed 4 bases from V and 0 bases from J; junction bases left unmatched: 13. Germline assignment: CDR1 MGHRA and CDR2 YSYEKL. The CDR3 has 18 amino acids. The CDR3 nucleotides are TGCGCCAGCAGCCTCCTAGAAGCGGGGGGCCGTAGCTCCTACGAGCAGTACTTC. Amino acids: CASSLLEAGGRSSYEQYF.

The chain uses TRBV4-3 and TRBJ1-2; 9 bases align to TRBD1. The CDR3 sequence is 15 residues long. Germline CDR1 is LGHNA and CDR2 is YSLEER. V gave up 1 base and J gave up 8 bases; unmatched junction bases: 8. CDR3 residues: CASSQALDRGMGYTF. The DNA of the CDR3 is TGCGCCAGCAGCCAAGCCCTCGACAGGGGGATGGGCTACACCTTC.

The chain employs TRBV6-1 and TRBJ1-5; no definite D call. The V end was cut by 3 bases, the J end by 6 bases, with 12 bases between. The germline V gene encodes CDR1 MNHNS and CDR2 SASEGT. The CDR3 runs 14 residues. The CDR3 loop reads CASSDSFGGQPQHF. The CDR3 coding sequence is TGTGCCAGCAGTGATTCCTTCGGAGGTCAGCCCCAGCATTTT.

The chain couples TRBV11-2 to TRBJ2-3; TRBD2 might be the D (6 bases). Trimming pared 5 bases from V and 10 bases from J, leaving 22 bases between. The germline CDR1 and CDR2 sequences are SGHAT and FQNNGV. The CDR3 is 15 amino acids. DNA of the CDR3: TGTGCCAGCAGCCATTCTCTGCGGGGAGGCACTGCGCAGTATTTT. Its translation: CASSHSLRGGTAQYF.

The chain joins TRBV7-2 to TRBJ2-7; no definite D call. This CDR3 contains 13 residues. The V end lost 1 base, the J end lost 1 base, and 5 bases lay between the germline ends. The germline V gene encodes CDR1 SGHTA and CDR2 FQGNSA. The CDR3: CASSLGVSYEQYF. The CDR3 bases are TGTGCCAGCAGCTTAGGAGTTTCCTACGAGCAGTACTTC. Supplemented by reference TRBV7-2 and TRBJ2-7, the full variable domain reads GAGVSQSPSNKVTEKGKDVELRCDPISGHTALYWYRQSLGQGLEFLIYFQGNSAPDKSGLPSDRFSAERTGGSVSTLTIQRTQQEDSAVYLCASSLGVSYEQYFGPGTRLTVT.

The chain is built from TRBV29-1 and TRBJ2-1; 7 bases are shared with TRBD1. V lost 4 bases to trimming and J lost 7 bases; unmatched junction nucleotides: 10. Germline CDR1 reads SQVTM; CDR2 reads ANQGSEA. This CDR3 is built from 14 residues. Written as DNA, the CDR3 is TGCAGCGTTGGGGTCCCGGGACAGCAAAATGAGCAGTTCTTC. Encoded protein: CSVGVPGQQNEQFF.

The chain is built from TRBV5-5 and TRBJ2-5; no reliable D call. The J call may be incorrect, as the DNA end agrees better with TRBJ2-7. The CDR3 has 13 residues. Germline CDR1 SGHKS, CDR2 YYEKEE (reference sequence). The CDR3 region is CASSLSPSYEQYF. CDR3 bases: TGTGCCAGCAGTCTAAGTCCCTCCTACGAGCAGTACTTC.

This clone was seen a handful of times. This chain connects TRBV7-9 to TRBJ1-1; 7 bases match TRBD1. The V gene end was trimmed by 5 bases and the J gene end by 3 bases; junction bases not matched to a gene: 6. CDR3 size: 14 residues. Germline loops: CDR1 SEHNR, CDR2 FQNEAQ (reference sequence). CDR3 coding DNA: TGTGCCAGCAGCGCACAGCAGGGGGACACTGAAGCTTTCTTT. It encodes CASSAQQGDTEAFF.

The chain has TRBV30 and TRBJ1-5; 9 positions agree with TRBD1. Trimming cost V 1 base and J 4 bases; bases outside gene matches: 2. Germline V gene data show CDR1 as GTSNPN and CDR2 as SVGIG (reference sequence). This CDR3 comprises 14 residues. In DNA form, the CDR3 reads TGTGCCTGGAGTGAGGGGACAGGGAATCAGCCCCAGCATTTT. Its translation is CAWSEGTGNQPQHF.

Turning to this clone: A junction end diverges from the germline sequence, so it may reflect a read error. Other DNA sequences in this specimen translate into the identical CDR3. This rearrangement joins TRBV27 to TRBJ2-2; D remains unclear. Germline V gene data show CDR1 as MNHEY and CDR2 as SMNVEV (reference sequence). The CDR3 extends over 13 amino acids. The CDR3 sequence: CASSQSNTGELFF. The DNA for the CDR3 is TGCGCCAGCAGCCAGTCGAACACCGGGGAGCTGTTTTTT.

The CDR3 DNA follows: TGTGCCAGCAGTAACGGGGTGTCCTACGAGCAGTACTTC. Encoded protein: CASSNGVSYEQYF. The rearrangement links TRBV6-5 to TRBJ2-7; D may be TRBD2 (5 bases). The CDR3 is made up of 13 amino acids. V lost 5 bases and J lost 1, with 9 bases in between. CDR1 is MNHEY, CDR2 SVGAGI, per germline.